This T cell receptor beta chain is drawn from a study of blood T cells in healthy people across ages. V lost 0 bases and J lost 13, with 18 bases in between. Germline values: CDR1 MNHNS, CDR2 SASEGT. The CDR3 is made up of 14 amino acids. Using a J-beta primer mix together with a sample-barcoded 5' primer, a second PCR was run for roughly 6 to 12 cycles. One entry per CDR3 protein results from TCRdb running MiXCR on the 5' RACE reads. The sample includes more than 600,000 distinct CDR3 sequences, approximately 25% of them seen just once. With respect to this clonotype: A much larger clone differs from this one at a single base, so this may be a read error.

This same sample was also taken into another study, of T cells of mothers and their children. That paper notes: Each child gave approximately 2.8 million TCR beta CDR3 reads (each mother, over 8.5 million).

The chain employs TRBV6-1 and TRBJ2-5, with a possible D match to TRBD1 (5 bases). The material sequenced was blood. The clonotype was recovered from a boy aged 5 to 17 in good health. CDR3 bases: TGTGCCAGCAGTGAAGCTGGGGCCTCCTACGAGCGGTACTTC. Translated: CASSEAGASYERYF.